This T cell receptor (beta chain) was found in a study of T cell responses to AZD1222 COVID-19 vaccine. Analysis merged second doses at about 4 or about 12 weeks. As for this clone: Its antigen is unknown.

Only in-frame clones appear in the TCRdb table, and some are missing; sequencing was by immunoSEQ multiplex PCR. The sample includes more than 95,000 clones, 75% to 85% of them seen just once. V was shortened by 4 bases and J by 6 bases, with 22 bases between the two germline ends. The CDR3 covers 17 residues. CDR1 is MGHDK, CDR2 SYGVNS, per germline. General study findings and limits: Baseline seropositivity occurred in only six AZD1222 recipients. Among vaccine-associated CD4 TCRs, coverage spanned spike, with dominance at 160-218 and 743-854.

The starting material was peripheral blood, obtained 28 days after the second AZD1222 dose. This sequence originates from an adult who received the AZD1222 COVID-19 vaccine. The gene calls are TRBV25-1 and TRBJ2-1; D is ambiguous. CDR3 in amino acids: CASSGLLGFASFNEQFF. The DNA for the CDR3 is TGTGCCAGCAGTGGTCTTTTGGGTTTTGCCTCTTTCAATGAGCAGTTCTTC.